Below, 8 T cell receptor beta chains from the same sample are listed, as sequenced in a study of beta chain features in type 1 diabetes. Expressed TCRB transcripts were sequenced, since all the RNA that had been isolated was reverse transcribed. The protocol was immunoSEQ multiplex PCR, while the TCRdb copy is restricted to in-frame clones and leaves out a portion. This sample has around 300,000 clones, with 7.5% to 9.5% found just once. The material sequenced was central memory CD4+ T cells from blood. These receptor sequences come from a woman aged 18-35 years in good health.

The table lists this clone with a few counts. This CDR3 is CASSNQRSGRKLFF. DNA for the CDR3: TGTGCCAGCAGCAACCAAAGATCCGGGAGAAAACTGTTTTTT. V and J are TRBV7-2 and TRBJ1-4; D remains unclear. The CDR3 contains 14 residues. The V end was cut by 5 bases, the J end by 10 bases, with 17 bases between. Germline V gene lookup returns CDR1 SGHTA and CDR2 FQGNSA.

In its sample, this clone was seen a few times. This chain joins TRBV5-1 and TRBJ2-1, with D maybe TRBD1 (5 bases). CDR1 and CDR2 from the germline V gene are SGHRS and YFSETQ. The CDR3 extends over 15 amino acids. The V end lost 0 bases, the J end lost 3 bases, and 10 bases lay between the germline ends. The CDR3 DNA reads as TGCGCCAGCAGCTTGGGACAGCTTGACTACAATGAGCAGTTCTTC. Encoded protein: CASSLGQLDYNEQFF.

V gene TRBV14 combines with J gene TRBJ2-3; D not resolved. CDR1 SGHDN and CDR2 FVKESK come from the germline V gene. V was shortened by 1 base and J by 5 bases, with 7 bases between the two germline ends. The CDR3 sequence is 13 residues long. CDR3 sequence reads: CASSQGLGDTQYF. The CDR3 nucleotides read TGTGCCAGCAGCCAAGGGTTAGGAGATACGCAGTATTTT.

The chain employs TRBV7-2 and TRBJ2-3, with unresolved D. V was trimmed by 4 bases and J by 2 bases, leaving 10 bases between them. CDR3 size: 14 residues. Germline values: CDR1 SGHTA, CDR2 FQGNSA. The CDR3 nucleotides are TGTGCCAGCAGCTGGGCGGAAACCACAGATACGCAGTATTTT. Translation gives CASSWAETTDTQYF.

The chain carries TRBV5-1 and TRBJ1-2; D not resolved. Germline CDR1 SGHRS, CDR2 YFSETQ. V was cut by 4 bases and J by 0 bases, with 10 bases left in between. The CDR3 loop spans 14 amino acids. The CDR3 nucleotides are TGCGCCAGCAGCCCAACCACAGCTAACTATGGCTACACCTTC. It translates to CASSPTTANYGYTF.

The chain couples TRBV4-1 to TRBJ1-4; D uncertain. This CDR3 comprises 14 residues. Germline values: CDR1 MGHRA, CDR2 YSYEKL. The V and J ends lost 6 bases and 8 bases respectively, with 16 bases between them. CDR3 DNA sequence: TGCGCCAGCAGGGACCGGCGAGGGCAGGAAAAACTGTTTTTT. It yields the protein CASRDRRGQEKLFF.

The table lists this clone with many counts. The chain uses TRBV7-9 and TRBJ2-7; no definite D call. The CDR3 length is 15 residues. CDR1 and CDR2 from the germline V gene are SEHNR and FQNEAQ (reference sequence). Trimming took 5 bases from V and 3 from J, leaving 17 bases between them. The CDR3 here is CASSPGRGPGYEQYV. CDR3 in DNA: TGTGCCAGCAGCCCCGGACGCGGACCTGGCTACGAGCAGTACGTC.

This clone was counted ten times or more. The chain uses TRBV29-1 and TRBJ1-2, with 8 bases lining up with TRBD1. From germline, CDR1 is SQVTM and CDR2 ANQGSEA. Trimming cost V 0 bases and J 8 bases; bases outside gene matches: 5. This CDR3 is 13 amino acids long. CDR3 protein: CSVEDGQGRGYTF. The CDR3 DNA reads TGCAGCGTTGAAGATGGACAGGGTCGGGGCTACACCTTC.